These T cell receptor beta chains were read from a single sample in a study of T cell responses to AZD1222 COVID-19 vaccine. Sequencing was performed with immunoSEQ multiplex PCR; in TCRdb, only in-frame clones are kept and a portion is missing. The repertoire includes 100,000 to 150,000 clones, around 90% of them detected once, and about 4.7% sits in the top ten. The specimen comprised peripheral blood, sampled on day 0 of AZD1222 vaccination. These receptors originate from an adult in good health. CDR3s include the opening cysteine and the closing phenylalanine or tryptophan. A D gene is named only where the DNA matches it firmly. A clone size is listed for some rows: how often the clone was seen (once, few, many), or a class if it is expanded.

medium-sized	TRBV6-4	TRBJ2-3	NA	CASSRDTSTDTQYF	TGTGCCAGCAGCCGGGACACCTCCACAGATACGCAGTATTTT
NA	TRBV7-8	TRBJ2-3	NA	CASSFRVPDTQYF	TGTGCCAGCAGCTTCAGGGTGCCAGATACGCAGTATTTT
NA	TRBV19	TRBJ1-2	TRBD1	CASSPGQGGGYTF	TGTGCCAGTAGTCCAGGGCAGGGGGGCGGCTACACCTTC
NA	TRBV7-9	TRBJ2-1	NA	CASSYSEAGRNEQFF	TGTGCCAGCAGCTACTCCGAGGCAGGGCGGAATGAGCAGTTCTTC
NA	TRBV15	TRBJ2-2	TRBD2	CATSARLAGYTGELFF	TGTGCCACCAGCGCCCGACTAGCGGGGTACACCGGGGAGCTGTTTTTT
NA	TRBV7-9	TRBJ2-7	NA	CASSLSWGLRRDEQYF	TGTGCCAGCAGCTTATCTTGGGGTTTGCGGAGGGACGAGCAGTACTTC
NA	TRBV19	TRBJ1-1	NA	CASSIGGNTEAFF	TGTGCCAGTAGTATTGGGGGGAACACTGAAGCTTTCTTT
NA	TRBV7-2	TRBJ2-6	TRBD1	CASSLAGTAGANVLTF	TGTGCCAGCAGCTTAGCCGGGACAGCTGGGGCCAACGTCCTGACTTTC
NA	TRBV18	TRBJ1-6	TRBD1	CASSLDREVMNSPLHF	TGTGCCAGCTCACTTGACAGGGAGGTTATGAATTCACCCCTCCACTTT
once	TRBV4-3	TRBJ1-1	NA	CASSQGRRVNTEAFF	TGCGCCAGCAGCCAAGGGAGGAGGGTGAACACTGAAGCTTTCTTT
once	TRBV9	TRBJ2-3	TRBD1	CASSPSDRGRTDTQYF	TGTGCCAGCAGCCCGTCGGACAGGGGGCGCACAGATACGCAGTATTTT
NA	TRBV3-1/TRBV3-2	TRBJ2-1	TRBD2	CASSQRFSGGHRPNEQFF	TGTGCCAGCAGCCAACGTTTTAGCGGGGGGCACCGCCCCAATGAGCAGTTCTTC
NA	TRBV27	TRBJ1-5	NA	CASSFKGLQPQHF	TGTGCCAGCAGTTTCAAGGGTCTCCAGCCCCAGCATTTT
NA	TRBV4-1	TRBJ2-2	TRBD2	CASSQGAGGSRELFF	TGCGCCAGCAGCCAAGGGGCGGGAGGCAGCAGGGAGCTGTTTTTT
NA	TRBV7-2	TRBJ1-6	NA	CASSFPGRGNSPLHF	TGTGCCAGCAGCTTCCCAGGACGGGGGAATTCACCCCTCCACTTT
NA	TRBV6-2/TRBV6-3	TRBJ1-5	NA	CASSYREMVRPQHF	TGTGCCAGCAGTTACCGGGAGATGGTTCGGCCCCAGCATTTT
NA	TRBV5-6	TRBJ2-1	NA	CASSFIRARNNEQFF	TGTGCCAGCAGCTTCATAAGGGCCCGGAACAATGAGCAGTTCTTC
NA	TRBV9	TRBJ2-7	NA	CASSPPGQSYEQYF	TGTGCCAGCAGCCCCCCCGGACAGAGCTACGAGCAGTACTTC
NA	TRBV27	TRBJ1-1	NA	CASSYTGKGTEAFF	TGTGCCAGCAGTTATACAGGGAAAGGCACTGAAGCTTTCTTT
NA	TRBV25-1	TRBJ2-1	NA	CASSVSSEQFF	TGTGCCAGTTCGGTTAGCAGTGAGCAGTTCTTC
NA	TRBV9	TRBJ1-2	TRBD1	CASSPRQGVTNYGYTF	TGTGCCAGCAGCCCTAGACAGGGAGTGACTAACTATGGCTACACCTTC
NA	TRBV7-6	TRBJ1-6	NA	CASSSRLSYNSPLHF	TGTGCCAGCAGCTCCCGGTTGAGCTATAATTCACCCCTCCACTTT
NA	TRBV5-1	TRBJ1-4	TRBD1	CASSLTGTGKNEKLFF	TGCGCCAGCAGCTTAACCGGGACAGGGAAGAATGAAAAACTGTTTTTT
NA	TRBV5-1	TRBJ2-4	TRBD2	CASNPEGRGGNIQYF	TGCGCCAGCAACCCGGAGGGGCGGGGGGGAAACATTCAGTACTTC
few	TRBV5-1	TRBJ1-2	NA	CASSLGQNYGYTF	TGCGCCAGCAGCTTGGGACAGAACTATGGCTACACCTTC
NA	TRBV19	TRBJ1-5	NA	CASSITWTGNQPQHF	TGTGCCAGTAGTATTACTTGGACCGGGAATCAGCCCCAGCATTTT
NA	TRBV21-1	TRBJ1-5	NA	CASSKTAGNGDQPQHF	TGTGCCAGCAGCAAAACGGCAGGTAATGGGGATCAGCCCCAGCATTTT
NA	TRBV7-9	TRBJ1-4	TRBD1	CASSSRDRGRDKLFF	TGTGCCAGCAGCTCCCGCGACAGGGGGCGAGATAAACTGTTTTTT
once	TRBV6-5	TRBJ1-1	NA	CASGRQLNTEAFF	TGTGCCAGCGGGCGACAGTTAAACACTGAAGCTTTCTTT
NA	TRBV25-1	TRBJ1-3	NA	CASSDGVGPGNTIYF	TGTGCCAGCAGTGACGGTGTAGGCCCTGGAAACACCATATATTTT
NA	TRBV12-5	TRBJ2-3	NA	CASGFGGPSTDTQYF	TGTGCTAGTGGTTTCGGGGGGCCTAGCACAGATACGCAGTATTTT
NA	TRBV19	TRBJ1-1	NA	CASSSTRVQDPEAFF	TGTGCCAGTAGTTCAACTCGGGTCCAGGACCCTGAAGCTTTCTTT
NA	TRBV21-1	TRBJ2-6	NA	CASSRRESSGANVLTF	TGTGCCAGCAGCCGCCGGGAGAGCTCTGGGGCCAACGTCCTGACTTTC
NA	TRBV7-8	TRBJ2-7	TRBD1	CASSPPPDRGPTYEQYF	TGTGCCAGCAGCCCTCCCCCCGACAGGGGACCCACCTACGAGCAGTACTTC
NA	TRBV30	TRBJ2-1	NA	CAWSAGGPYNEQFF	TGTGCCTGGAGTGCCGGCGGGCCTTACAATGAGCAGTTCTTC
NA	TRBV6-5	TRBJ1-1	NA	CASSPGGEPTEAFF	TGTGCCAGCAGCCCCGGAGGGGAGCCCACTGAAGCTTTCTTT
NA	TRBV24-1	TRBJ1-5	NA	CATSDSAGTDSNQPQHF	TGTGCCACCAGTGATTCGGCTGGGACGGATAGCAATCAGCCCCAGCATTTT
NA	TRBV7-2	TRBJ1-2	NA	CASSLVIGANSGGHGYTF	TGTGCCAGCAGCTTAGTTATCGGGGCCAACTCTGGGGGACATGGCTACACCTTC